Listed below are T cell receptor beta chains from one sample, sequenced in a study of T cells in localized non-small cell lung cancer. The method was immunoSEQ multiplex PCR; TCRdb's version includes in-frame clones alone and lacks a portion of them. This sample has about 1,000 clones; 15% to 20% occur once, and the top ten carry 18%. Here the sequenced sample was lung tumor tissue, taken before any cancer treatment. These receptors were obtained from a female donor at least 60 years old with stage I squamous cell lung carcinoma. CDR3s include the opening cysteine and the closing phenylalanine or tryptophan. D genes are given only for firm matches. Clone size is given for some rows only: seen once, a few or many times, or a class if the clone is expanded.

CDR3nt: TGCGCCAGCAGCCTGGGACTAGCGGGGGGATCCACCTACAATGAGCAGTTCTTC
CDR3aa: CASSLGLAGGSTYNEQFF
v_gene: TRBV5-1
abundance: .
d_gene: TRBD2
j_gene: TRBJ2-1

CDR3nt: TGTGCCAGCAGCTCAGGGGGCGTATACAATGAGCAGTTCTTC
CDR3aa: CASSSGGVYNEQFF
v_gene: TRBV11-3
abundance: large
d_gene: TRBD1
j_gene: TRBJ2-1

CDR3nt: TGTGCCAGCAGCTTAATGGAGGGGGCCGAAGCTTTCTTT
CDR3aa: CASSLMEGAEAFF
v_gene: TRBV7-2
abundance: large
d_gene: TRBD1
j_gene: TRBJ1-1

CDR3nt: TGTGCCAGCAGCTTGGGGTATGGGAGGGAAAAACTGTTTTTT
CDR3aa: CASSLGYGREKLFF
v_gene: TRBV11-3
abundance: medium-sized
d_gene: .
j_gene: TRBJ1-4

CDR3nt: TGTGCCAGCAGCCTCGCCGGGACTAGCGGGGGGGTCACCGGGGAGCTGTTTTTT
CDR3aa: CASSLAGTSGGVTGELFF
v_gene: TRBV11-3
abundance: few
d_gene: TRBD2
j_gene: TRBJ2-2

CDR3nt: TGTGCCAGCAGTGATGCCGGCCAGGGGGCGGATACGCAGTATTTT
CDR3aa: CASSDAGQGADTQYF
v_gene: TRBV25-1
abundance: .
d_gene: TRBD1
j_gene: TRBJ2-3

CDR3nt: TGTGCCAGCAGCTTAATGGCAGGGCTCAATCAGCCCCAGCATTTT
CDR3aa: CASSLMAGLNQPQHF
v_gene: TRBV11-3
abundance: few
d_gene: .
j_gene: TRBJ1-5

CDR3nt: TGTGCCACCAGCAGAGAGCGGGGGAGGGCTAATGAAAAACTGTTTTTT
CDR3aa: CATSRERGRANEKLFF
v_gene: TRBV15
abundance: .
d_gene: .
j_gene: TRBJ1-4

CDR3nt: TGTGCCAGCATCCCAGGGGGCCCAACGTACGAGCAGTACTTC
CDR3aa: CASIPGGPTYEQYF
v_gene: TRBV6-8
abundance: .
d_gene: TRBD1
j_gene: TRBJ2-7

CDR3nt: TGTGCCAGCAGCGTAGAGGGCAGGGGCAGTGGCTACACCTTC
CDR3aa: CASSVEGRGSGYTF
v_gene: TRBV9
abundance: large
d_gene: .
j_gene: TRBJ1-2

CDR3nt: TGTGCCACCAGCGGCAGCTCCTATAATTCACCCCTCCACTTT
CDR3aa: CATSGSSYNSPLHF
v_gene: TRBV15
abundance: .
d_gene: .
j_gene: TRBJ1-6

CDR3nt: TGTGCCAGCAGTTACGGAGGGACCGGTTCACCCCTCCACTTT
CDR3aa: CASSYGGTGSPLHF
v_gene: TRBV6-8
abundance: .
d_gene: .
j_gene: TRBJ1-6

CDR3nt: TGTGCCAGCAGCCCCTTGAGGGGATTTACAGATACGCAGTATTTT
CDR3aa: CASSPLRGFTDTQYF
v_gene: TRBV11-3
abundance: few
d_gene: .
j_gene: TRBJ2-3

CDR3nt: TGTGCCAGCAGTGAAGGGACTAGTTGGATGTACAATGAGCAGTTCTTC
CDR3aa: CASSEGTSWMYNEQFF
v_gene: TRBV6-1
abundance: large
d_gene: TRBD2
j_gene: TRBJ2-1

CDR3nt: TGTGCCACCAGCAGAAGGTCGGGACAGAGTCTTTTCTACGAGCAGTACTTC
CDR3aa: CATSRRSGQSLFYEQYF
v_gene: TRBV15
abundance: few
d_gene: TRBD1
j_gene: TRBJ2-7

CDR3nt: TGTGCCAGCAGCGTACTAGGGACTAGCGCAACAGATACGCAGTATTTT
CDR3aa: CASSVLGTSATDTQYF
v_gene: TRBV9
abundance: .
d_gene: TRBD2
j_gene: TRBJ2-3

CDR3nt: TGTGCCAGCAGCTTTCCTACGGACAGGGCGAACACTGAAGCTTTCTTT
CDR3aa: CASSFPTDRANTEAFF
v_gene: TRBV11-3
abundance: medium-sized
d_gene: TRBD1
j_gene: TRBJ1-1

CDR3nt: TGTGCCAGCAGTCCCGCCAGGGCGCTCTCCTACAATGAGCAGTTCTTC
CDR3aa: CASSPARALSYNEQFF
v_gene: TRBV6-8
abundance: large
d_gene: .
j_gene: TRBJ2-1

CDR3nt: TGTGCCAGCAGCGGATGGGACAGGGGGGATGGCTACACCTTC
CDR3aa: CASSGWDRGDGYTF
v_gene: TRBV9
abundance: large
d_gene: TRBD1
j_gene: TRBJ1-2

CDR3nt: TGTGCCATCAGTGAGTCGAGCAGGTTCTATGGCTACACCTTC
CDR3aa: CAISESSRFYGYTF
v_gene: TRBV10-3
abundance: medium-sized
d_gene: .
j_gene: TRBJ1-2

CDR3nt: TGTGCCAGTAGTTTCAGACAGTCAGCGGGGCAGCCCCAGCATTTT
CDR3aa: CASSFRQSAGQPQHF
v_gene: TRBV19
abundance: few
d_gene: .
j_gene: TRBJ1-5

CDR3nt: TGTGCCTGGAGTGTCCAAACACCTCAGGCGACCCAGTACTTC
CDR3aa: CAWSVQTPQATQYF
v_gene: TRBV30
abundance: .
d_gene: .
j_gene: TRBJ2-5

CDR3nt: TGTGCCAGCAGCTTCGGGACAAACTATGAAAAACTGTTTTTT
CDR3aa: CASSFGTNYEKLFF
v_gene: TRBV11-3
abundance: .
d_gene: .
j_gene: TRBJ1-4

CDR3nt: TGTGCCAGCAGCCGGGACAGGGGGCAGGAGCAGTACTTC
CDR3aa: CASSRDRGQEQYF
v_gene: TRBV6-8
abundance: .
d_gene: TRBD1
j_gene: TRBJ2-7

CDR3nt: TGTGCCAGCAGCTCTCCGACAGGGGGCACTGAAGCTTTCTTT
CDR3aa: CASSSPTGGTEAFF
v_gene: TRBV11-3
abundance: medium-sized
d_gene: TRBD1
j_gene: TRBJ1-1

CDR3nt: TGCGCCAGCAGCTTGGACAGGGCGGGGACTGAAGCTTTCTTT
CDR3aa: CASSLDRAGTEAFF
v_gene: TRBV10-2
abundance: .
d_gene: TRBD1
j_gene: TRBJ1-1

CDR3nt: TGTGCCAGCCTACGATGGCGCTTGAACACTGAAGCTTTCTTT
CDR3aa: CASLRWRLNTEAFF
v_gene: TRBV18
abundance: few
d_gene: .
j_gene: TRBJ1-1

CDR3nt: TGTGCCAGCACCCTGCGGGGGGCGCGTGAAAAACTGTTTTTT
CDR3aa: CASTLRGAREKLFF
v_gene: TRBV6-8
abundance: .
d_gene: .
j_gene: TRBJ1-4

CDR3nt: TGTGCCAGTAGTATAGATGAGACAGGGGGACTTGCCTATGGCTACACCTTC
CDR3aa: CASSIDETGGLAYGYTF
v_gene: TRBV19
abundance: .
d_gene: TRBD1
j_gene: TRBJ1-2

CDR3nt: TGTGCCAGCAGCGCGAGCGGGGCCACCGGGGAGCTGTTTTTT
CDR3aa: CASSASGATGELFF
v_gene: TRBV11-3
abundance: medium-sized
d_gene: TRBD2
j_gene: TRBJ2-2

CDR3nt: TGCGCCAGCAGCGCATTGCCGGGACCAGGGGGGGAGCAGTACTTC
CDR3aa: CASSALPGPGGEQYF
v_gene: TRBV5-1
abundance: .
d_gene: .
j_gene: TRBJ2-7

CDR3nt: TGTGCCAGCAGTTCCCCGGGAAACGCGGGGAATTCACCCCTCCACTTT
CDR3aa: CASSSPGNAGNSPLHF
v_gene: TRBV6-8
abundance: few
d_gene: .
j_gene: TRBJ1-6

CDR3nt: TGTGCCAGCAGTGTCGGGGGAGGTCAGCCCCAGCATTTT
CDR3aa: CASSVGGGQPQHF
v_gene: TRBV6-8
abundance: .
d_gene: .
j_gene: TRBJ1-5

CDR3nt: TGTGCCATCAGAACAGGGTCCTATGGCTACACCTTC
CDR3aa: CAIRTGSYGYTF
v_gene: TRBV6-8
abundance: medium-sized
d_gene: .
j_gene: TRBJ1-2

CDR3nt: TGTGCCAGCTCACCACGAAAAGGTCAAGAGACCCAGTACTTC
CDR3aa: CASSPRKGQETQYF
v_gene: TRBV18
abundance: .
d_gene: .
j_gene: TRBJ2-5

CDR3nt: TGTGCCAGCTCACCTTTGACAGGAGGCTACGAGCAGTACTTC
CDR3aa: CASSPLTGGYEQYF
v_gene: TRBV18
abundance: .
d_gene: .
j_gene: TRBJ2-7

CDR3nt: TGTGCCAGCAGCGCCGGGACAGGGCTTGGGCAGTACTTC
CDR3aa: CASSAGTGLGQYF
v_gene: TRBV7-1
abundance: few
d_gene: TRBD1
j_gene: TRBJ2-7

CDR3nt: TGTGCCAGCAGCTTGAGGGTCGGAGGAGGTTGGGAAAAACTGTTTTTT
CDR3aa: CASSLRVGGGWEKLFF
v_gene: TRBV11-3
abundance: large
d_gene: .
j_gene: TRBJ1-4

CDR3nt: TGTGCCAGCTCACCACTCTCGATGGGCGCTGGGGCCAACGTCCTGACTTTC
CDR3aa: CASSPLSMGAGANVLTF
v_gene: TRBV18
abundance: few
d_gene: .
j_gene: TRBJ2-6

CDR3nt: TGTGCCTGGAACGGGGGGAATACTGATACGCAGTATTTT
CDR3aa: CAWNGGNTDTQYF
v_gene: TRBV30
abundance: few
d_gene: TRBD2
j_gene: TRBJ2-3

CDR3nt: TGTGCCAGCAGCTCCCCGGACAGGGGGGGTGGCTACACCTTC
CDR3aa: CASSSPDRGGGYTF
v_gene: TRBV11-3
abundance: .
d_gene: TRBD1
j_gene: TRBJ1-2

CDR3nt: TGTGCCAGCAGGGGGGGCTCGGCTCTGCTCAATGAGCAGTTCTTC
CDR3aa: CASRGGSALLNEQFF
v_gene: TRBV9
abundance: few
d_gene: .
j_gene: TRBJ2-1

CDR3nt: TGTGCTAGTGGTTCGAGGCCAACGGGACCGGCAACCTACGAGCAGTACTTC
CDR3aa: CASGSRPTGPATYEQYF
v_gene: TRBV12-5
abundance: .
d_gene: .
j_gene: TRBJ2-7

CDR3nt: TGTGCCGCCTTTCCGGGCGGGGAATTATCCTACGAGCAGTACTTC
CDR3aa: CAAFPGGELSYEQYF
v_gene: TRBV6-8
abundance: .
d_gene: .
j_gene: TRBJ2-7

CDR3nt: TGTGCCAGTAACCCCCGTGGGGCCGACTACAATGAGCAGTTCTTC
CDR3aa: CASNPRGADYNEQFF
v_gene: TRBV19
abundance: .
d_gene: .
j_gene: TRBJ2-1

CDR3nt: TGCGCCAGCAGCCGGGAACTAGCGGGCAGCTCCTACGAGCAGTACTTC
CDR3aa: CASSRELAGSSYEQYF
v_gene: TRBV4-1
abundance: few
d_gene: TRBD2
j_gene: TRBJ2-7